The 7 T cell receptor beta chains below were found in one sample sequenced in a study of shared clonotypes between healthy human individuals (dated by TCRdb to between 2020 and 2021). Library creation used the immunoSEQ multiplex PCR assay. Sourced from immuneACCESS, this table was stored by TCRdb with only in-frame sequences that have V and J called. A share of the clones is absent; for the studies checked, an unresolved V gene accounts for under half, and the remainder has no known explanation. Recorded for this sample are 450,000 to 500,000 clones; over 70% of them occurred a single time. Roughly an eighth of the sample lies in the top ten. What was sequenced was PBMCs. These receptors were obtained from a woman between 40 and 55 years old in good health. Some clones in this sample may be carry-over from other donors' samples.

V gene TRBV7-2 combines with J gene TRBJ1-1; unclear D gene. CDR3 length: 13 residues. V lost 1 base, J lost 6 bases, and 9 bases lay in between. The V gene's germline CDR1 is SGHTA and CDR2 FQGNSA. The CDR3 spells CASSLEIGAEAFF. CDR3 sequence (DNA): TGTGCCAGCAGCTTAGAGATAGGCGCTGAAGCTTTCTTT.

The chain recombines TRBV15 with TRBJ1-1; possibly TRBD1 for D (6 bases). Per the germline V gene, CDR1 is LNHNV and CDR2 is YYDKDF (reference sequence). The CDR3 is made up of 16 amino acids. V lost 7 bases, J lost 4 bases, and 22 bases lay in between. The CDR3 DNA is TGTGCCACCACCTCGGGCCTCAATGGAGGGGGCACTGAAGCTTTCTTT. As protein: CATTSGLNGGGTEAFF.

The chain has TRBV30 and TRBJ1-1, with TRBD1 matching 7 bases. The CDR3 is 15 amino acids. The V segment lost 2 bases and the J segment 4 bases; nucleotides outside the gene matches: 10. The germline gives CDR1 GTSNPN, CDR2 SVGIG (reference sequence). Written as DNA, the CDR3 is TGTGCCTGGAGTCGGGGAACAGGGGTGGGCACTGAAGCTTTCTTT. The encoded protein is CAWSRGTGVGTEAFF.

CDR3 protein: CASSPIGEGSSYNEQFF. CDR3 nucleotides: TGCGCCAGCAGCCCAATAGGGGAGGGAAGCTCCTACAATGAGCAGTTCTTC. The chain carries TRBV5-1 and TRBJ2-1; TRBD2 aligns across 7 bases. J gave up 0 bases and V 4 bases, and 10 bases lay outside the gene matches. CDR3 length equals 17 residues. CDR1 and CDR2 from the germline V gene are SGHRS and YFSETQ.

With regard to this clone: Possible read error: a much larger clone is one base away. This is likely a read error, given that the CDR3 carries no conserved phenylalanine or tryptophan at its end. Additional DNA sequences in this sample encode the identical CDR3. The genes are TRBV30 and TRBJ2-7; 10 bases fit TRBD2. Per germline, CDR1 GTSNPN and CDR2 SVGIG (reference sequence). CDR3 size: 14 residues. With 2 bases clipped from V and 4 bases from J, the junction kept 5 bases outside the gene matches. CDR3 region: CAWSRGLAIYEQYL. The CDR3 nucleotides are TGTGCCTGGAGTAGGGGACTAGCGATATACGAGCAGTACCTC.

The chain has TRBV18 and TRBJ2-1; D might be TRBD1 or TRBD2, each matching 5 bases. Germline V lookup: CDR1 KGHSH, CDR2 LQKENI. CDR3 length equals 14 residues. V dropped 3 bases and J dropped 9 bases, with 15 bases sitting between them. In DNA, the CDR3 is TGTGCCAGCTCACCGGGGTATGGGGCGGGTGAGCAGTTCTTC. This translates into CASSPGYGAGEQFF.

The V and J genes are TRBV11-2 and TRBJ1-1, with D unclear. This CDR3 comprises 13 residues. Germline V gene sequence: CDR1 SGHAT, CDR2 FQNNGV. With 6 bases removed from V and 6 bases from J, the gap between germline ends came to 14 bases. The CDR3 spells CASSPLFSPEAFF. CDR3 DNA sequence: TGTGCCAGCAGTCCTCTATTTTCACCTGAAGCTTTCTTT.